These T cell receptor beta chains were read from a single sample in a study of CD8 T cells in ankylosing spondylitis. TCRdb analysed the 5' RACE reads with MiXCR anew, one entry per CDR3 protein. The data hold around 440,000 distinct CDR3 sequences, with 15% to 20% observed a single time. Sequencing used blood, either unsorted or a sorted T cell fraction (not recorded which). These TCRs come from a male donor with ankylosing spondylitis. The conserved cysteine and the conserved F or W are not part of the CDR3 here. Fields, in order: D gene, V gene, CDR3 protein. A D gene is named only where the DNA matches it firmly.

D: .
V: TRBV3-1
CDR3: ASSPWGEYNEQF

D: TRBD2
V: TRBV15
CDR3: ATSRLAVSTDTQY

D: .
V: TRBV3-1
CDR3: ASSQEFSYGYT

D: .
V: TRBV2
CDR3: ASRKSTGANTEAF

D: .
V: TRBV20-1
CDR3: SAGVESGGELF

D: .
V: TRBV13
CDR3: ASSLGSAGGEQY

D: TRBD2
V: TRBV4-1
CDR3: ASSQDIHGLAGAREEF

D: TRBD2
V: TRBV20-1
CDR3: SAVGTSGGAAYEQY

D: .
V: TRBV5-5
CDR3: ASSHPGTYEQY

D: .
V: TRBV12-3/TRBV12-4
CDR3: ASSTNGGANGYT

D: .
V: TRBV12-3/TRBV12-4
CDR3: ASSFLALNTGELF

D: .
V: TRBV20-1
CDR3: SALTGYGYT

D: TRBD1
V: TRBV11-2
CDR3: ASSLDRENEQF

D: TRBD1
V: TRBV20-1
CDR3: SAGQGRSNQPQH

D: .
V: TRBV27
CDR3: ASSSIGAGGYT

D: .
V: TRBV7-9
CDR3: ASSSRQIATNEKLF

D: TRBD1
V: TRBV7-8
CDR3: ASSLIRTGGSNEQF

D: .
V: TRBV20-1
CDR3: SARDSGDNQPQH

D: TRBD1
V: TRBV20-1
CDR3: SALRGLITEAF

D: .
V: TRBV29-1
CDR3: SVGPGRNEQF

D: TRBD1
V: TRBV4-2
CDR3: ASSQRQGGNEQF

D: TRBD2
V: TRBV7-2
CDR3: ASSLGTSGGWQETQY

D: TRBD2
V: TRBV9
CDR3: ASSSRLAGGSTDTQY

D: TRBD1
V: TRBV6-5
CDR3: ASSFRTGAENYGYT

D: TRBD1
V: TRBV24-1
CDR3: ATSPGTGIPYEQY

D: .
V: TRBV12-3/TRBV12-4
CDR3: ASTDRRNEKLF

D: .
V: TRBV4-2
CDR3: ASSQGPGYGANVLT

D: TRBD1
V: TRBV20-1
CDR3: SATSGGANTEAF

D: TRBD2
V: TRBV28
CDR3: ASSVSGTSGFLSYEQY

D: .
V: TRBV20-1
CDR3: SANTGSLNTEAF

D: .
V: TRBV12-3/TRBV12-4
CDR3: ASSSSPANEKLF

D: TRBD2
V: TRBV9
CDR3: ASSAGLAGGTQY

D: .
V: TRBV6-1
CDR3: ASSQLMYQETQY

D: .
V: TRBV5-1
CDR3: ASSLGTYYEQY

D: TRBD1
V: TRBV12-3/TRBV12-4
CDR3: ASSLGTGGWGDYGYT

D: .
V: TRBV20-1
CDR3: SGLPLTVEQY

D: .
V: TRBV29-1
CDR3: SVRYGISYNEQF

D: .
V: TRBV10-3
CDR3: AISESYGQNYEQY

D: TRBD2
V: TRBV7-8
CDR3: ASSPSRVAGRDTQY

D: TRBD2
V: TRBV7-9
CDR3: ASSLGGRSTYEQY

D: TRBD2
V: TRBV20-1
CDR3: SARGSSGGGDTQY

D: .
V: TRBV27
CDR3: ASSLSGPVAKNIQY